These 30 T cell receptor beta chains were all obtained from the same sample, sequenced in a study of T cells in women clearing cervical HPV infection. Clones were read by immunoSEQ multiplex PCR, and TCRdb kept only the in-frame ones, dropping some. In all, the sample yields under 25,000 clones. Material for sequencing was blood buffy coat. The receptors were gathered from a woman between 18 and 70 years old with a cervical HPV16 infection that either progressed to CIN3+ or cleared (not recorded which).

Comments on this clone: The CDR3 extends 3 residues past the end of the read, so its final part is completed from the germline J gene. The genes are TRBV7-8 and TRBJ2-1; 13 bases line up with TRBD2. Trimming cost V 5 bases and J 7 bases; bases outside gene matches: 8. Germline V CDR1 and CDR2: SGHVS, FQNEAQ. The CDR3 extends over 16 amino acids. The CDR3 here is CASSQEWGLAGNEQFF. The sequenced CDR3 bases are TGTGCCAGCAGCCAGGAGTGGGGACTAGCGGGGAATGAG.

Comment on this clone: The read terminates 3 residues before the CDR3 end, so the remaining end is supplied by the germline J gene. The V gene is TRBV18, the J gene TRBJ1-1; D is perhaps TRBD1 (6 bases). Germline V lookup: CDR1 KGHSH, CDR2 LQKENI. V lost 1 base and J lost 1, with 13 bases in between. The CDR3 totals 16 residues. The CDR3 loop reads CASSPQGGKGNTEAFF. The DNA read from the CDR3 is TGTGCCAGCTCACCACAGGGGGGGAAGGGGAACACTGAA.

The CDR3: CASSLASTGGTQYF. The sequenced part of the CDR3 DNA is TGTGCCAGCAGTTTGGCCTCGACAGGGGGGACC. The rearrangement joins TRBV27 to TRBJ2-5, with 9 bases identical to TRBD1. The sequenced fragment ends 3 residues before the CDR3 boundary, so the rest is inferred from the germline J gene. Germline lookup yields CDR1 MNHEY and CDR2 SMNVEV (reference sequence). Trimming cost V 3 bases and J 7 bases; bases outside gene matches: 6. The CDR3 runs to 14 residues.

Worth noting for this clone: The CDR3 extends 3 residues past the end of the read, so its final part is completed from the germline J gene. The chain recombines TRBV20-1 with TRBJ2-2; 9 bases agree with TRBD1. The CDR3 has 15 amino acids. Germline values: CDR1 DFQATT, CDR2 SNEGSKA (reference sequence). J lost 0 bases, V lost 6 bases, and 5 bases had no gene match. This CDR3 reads CSAMDRGPNTGELFF. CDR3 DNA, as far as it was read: TGCAGTGCGATGGACAGGGGCCCGAACACCGGGGAG.

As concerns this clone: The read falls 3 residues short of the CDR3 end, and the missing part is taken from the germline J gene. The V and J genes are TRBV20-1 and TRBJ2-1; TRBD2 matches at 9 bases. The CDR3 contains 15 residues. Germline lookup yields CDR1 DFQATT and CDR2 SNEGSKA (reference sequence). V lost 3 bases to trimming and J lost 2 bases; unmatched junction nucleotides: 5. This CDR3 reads CSASKAGGPYNEQFF. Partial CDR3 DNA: TGCAGTGCTAGTAAGGCGGGGGGGCCCTACAATGAG.

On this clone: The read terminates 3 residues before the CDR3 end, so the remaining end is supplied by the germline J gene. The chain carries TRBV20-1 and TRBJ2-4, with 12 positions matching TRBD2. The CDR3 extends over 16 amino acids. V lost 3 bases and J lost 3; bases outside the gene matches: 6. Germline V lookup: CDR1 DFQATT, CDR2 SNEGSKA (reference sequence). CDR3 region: CSARLAGGPGKNIQYF. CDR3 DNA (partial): TGCAGTGCTAGGCTAGCGGGGGGGCCCGGCAAAAACATT.

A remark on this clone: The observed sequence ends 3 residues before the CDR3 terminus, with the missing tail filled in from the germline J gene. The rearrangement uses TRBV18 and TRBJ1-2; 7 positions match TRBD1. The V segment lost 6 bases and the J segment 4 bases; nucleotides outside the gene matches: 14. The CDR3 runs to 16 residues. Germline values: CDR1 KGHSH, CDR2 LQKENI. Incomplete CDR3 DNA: TGTGCCAGCTCCCCCGGGACAGAAAGCTCAAGCTATGGC. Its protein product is CASSPGTESSSYG. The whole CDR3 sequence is CASSPGTESSSYGYTF. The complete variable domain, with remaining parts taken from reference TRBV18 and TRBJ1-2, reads NAGVMQNPRHLVRRRGQEARLRCSPMKGHSHVYWYRQLPEEGLKFMVYLQKENIIDESGMPKERFSAEFPKEGPSILRIQQVVRGDSAAYFCASSPGTESSSYGYTFGSGTRLTVV.

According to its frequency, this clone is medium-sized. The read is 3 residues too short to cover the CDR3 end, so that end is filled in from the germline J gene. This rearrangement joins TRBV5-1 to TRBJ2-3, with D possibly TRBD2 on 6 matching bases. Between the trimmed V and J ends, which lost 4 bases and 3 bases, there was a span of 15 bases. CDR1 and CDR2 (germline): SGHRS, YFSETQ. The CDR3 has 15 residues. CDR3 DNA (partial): TGCGCCAGCAGCCAAGGTGGGGGGTTAACAGATACG. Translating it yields CASSQGGGLTDT. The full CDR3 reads CASSQGGGLTDTQYF. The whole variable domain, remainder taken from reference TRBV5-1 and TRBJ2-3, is KAGVTQTPRYLIKTRGQQVTLSCSPISGHRSVSWYQQTPGQGLQFLFEYFSETQRNKGNFPGRFSGRQFSNSRSEMNVSTLELGDSALYLCASSQGGGLTDTQYFGPGTRLTVL.

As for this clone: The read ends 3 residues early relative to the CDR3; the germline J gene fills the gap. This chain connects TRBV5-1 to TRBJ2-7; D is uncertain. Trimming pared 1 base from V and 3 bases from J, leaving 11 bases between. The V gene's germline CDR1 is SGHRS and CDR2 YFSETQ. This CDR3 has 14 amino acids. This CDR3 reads CASSLTAGDYEQYF. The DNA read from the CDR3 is TGCGCCAGCAGCTTGACGGCAGGAGACTACGAG.

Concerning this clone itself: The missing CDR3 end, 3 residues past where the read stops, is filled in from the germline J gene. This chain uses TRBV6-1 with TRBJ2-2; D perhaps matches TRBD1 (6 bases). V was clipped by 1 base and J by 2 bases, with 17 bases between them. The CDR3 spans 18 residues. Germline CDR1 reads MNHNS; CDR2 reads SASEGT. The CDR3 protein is CASSEVRGGAHNTGELFF. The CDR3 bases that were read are TGTGCCAGCAGTGAAGTTAGAGGGGGAGCGCACAACACCGGGGAG.

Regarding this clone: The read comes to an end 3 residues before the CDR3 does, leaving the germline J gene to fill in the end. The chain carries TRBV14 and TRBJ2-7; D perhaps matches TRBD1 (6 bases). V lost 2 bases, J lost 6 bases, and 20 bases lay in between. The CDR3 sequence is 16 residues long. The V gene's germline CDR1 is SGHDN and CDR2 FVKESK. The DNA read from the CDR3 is TGTGCCAGCAGCCAATTGCTCCCGACAGGCGCCGGCGAG. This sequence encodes CASSQLLPTGAGE. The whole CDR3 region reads CASSQLLPTGAGEQYF.

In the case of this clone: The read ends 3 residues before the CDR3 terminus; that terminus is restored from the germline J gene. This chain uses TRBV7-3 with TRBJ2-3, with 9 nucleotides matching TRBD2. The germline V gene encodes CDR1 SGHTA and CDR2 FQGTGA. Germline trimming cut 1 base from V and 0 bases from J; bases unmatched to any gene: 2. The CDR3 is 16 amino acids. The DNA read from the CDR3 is TGTGCCAGCAGCTTAAGCGGGGGGGGGAGCACAGATACG. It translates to CASSLSGGGSTDT. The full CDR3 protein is CASSLSGGGSTDTQYF.

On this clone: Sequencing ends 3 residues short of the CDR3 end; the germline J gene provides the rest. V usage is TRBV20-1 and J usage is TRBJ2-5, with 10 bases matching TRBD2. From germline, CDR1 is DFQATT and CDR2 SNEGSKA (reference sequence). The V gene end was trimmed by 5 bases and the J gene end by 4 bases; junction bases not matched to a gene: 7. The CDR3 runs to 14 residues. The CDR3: CSAPNSGGTETQYF. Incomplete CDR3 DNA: TGCAGTGCTCCTAATAGCGGGGGGACAGAGACC.

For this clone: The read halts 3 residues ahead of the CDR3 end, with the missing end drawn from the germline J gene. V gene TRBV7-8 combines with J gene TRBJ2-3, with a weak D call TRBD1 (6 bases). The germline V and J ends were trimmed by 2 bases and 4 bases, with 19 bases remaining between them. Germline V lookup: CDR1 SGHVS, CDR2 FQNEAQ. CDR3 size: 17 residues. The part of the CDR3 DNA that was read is TGTGCCAGCAGCTTACGGTCGACAGGAAGGTCCGCAGATACG. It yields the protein CASSLRSTGRSADT. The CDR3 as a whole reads CASSLRSTGRSADTQYF.

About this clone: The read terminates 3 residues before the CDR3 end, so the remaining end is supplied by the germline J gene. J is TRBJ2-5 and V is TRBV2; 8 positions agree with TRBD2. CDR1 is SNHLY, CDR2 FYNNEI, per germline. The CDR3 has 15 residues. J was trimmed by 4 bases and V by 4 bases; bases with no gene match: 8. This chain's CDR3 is CASSAQRGSVETQYF. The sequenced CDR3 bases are TGTGCCAGCAGTGCTCAGCGGGGGAGTGTAGAGACC.

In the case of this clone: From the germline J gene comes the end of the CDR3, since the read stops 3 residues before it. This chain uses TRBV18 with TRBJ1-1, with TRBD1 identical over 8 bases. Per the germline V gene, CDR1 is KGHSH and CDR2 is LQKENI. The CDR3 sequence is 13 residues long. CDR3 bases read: TGTGCCAGCGGACAGGGAAGGAACTATGGC. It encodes CASGQGRNYG. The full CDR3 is CASGQGRNYGAFF.

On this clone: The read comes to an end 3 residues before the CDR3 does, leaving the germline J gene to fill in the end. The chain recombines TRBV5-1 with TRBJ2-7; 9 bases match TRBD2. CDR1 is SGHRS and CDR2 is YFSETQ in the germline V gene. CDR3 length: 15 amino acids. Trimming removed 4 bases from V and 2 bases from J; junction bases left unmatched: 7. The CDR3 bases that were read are TGCGCCAGCAGCCCCCGTCTAGCGGGGCCCTACGAG. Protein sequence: CASSPRLAGPYE. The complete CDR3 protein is CASSPRLAGPYEQYF.

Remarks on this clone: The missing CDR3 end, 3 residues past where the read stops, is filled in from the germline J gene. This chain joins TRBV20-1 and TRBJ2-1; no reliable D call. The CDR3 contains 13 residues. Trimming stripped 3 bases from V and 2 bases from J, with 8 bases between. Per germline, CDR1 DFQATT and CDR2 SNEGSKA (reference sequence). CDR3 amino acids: CSASLGAYNEQFF. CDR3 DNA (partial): TGCAGTGCTAGCCTAGGAGCCTACAATGAG.

CDR3 in amino acids: CSARDAYSTGELFF. The sequenced part of the CDR3 DNA is TGCAGTGCTAGAGATGCGTATTCCACCGGGGAG. This chain uses TRBV20-1 with TRBJ2-2; D not certain. The CDR3 end is not reached by the read, which stops 3 residues before it; the germline J gene fills it in. This CDR3 is 14 amino acids long. CDR1 and CDR2 (germline): DFQATT, SNEGSKA (reference sequence). V gave up 0 bases and J gave up 4 bases, with 9 bases separating them.

Incomplete CDR3 DNA: TGTGCCAGCAGCGAGGGACTAGCGGGGTTGCGGGAGACC. This sequence encodes CASSEGLAGLRET. The entire CDR3 protein is CASSEGLAGLRETQYF. The genes are TRBV5-4 and TRBJ2-5; 13 positions match TRBD2. The read finishes 3 residues shy of the CDR3 end, and the germline J gene is used to complete it. This CDR3 spans 16 amino acids. Per germline, CDR1 SGHNT and CDR2 YYREEE (reference sequence). Trimming at V came to 4 bases and at J to 5 bases, leaving 8 bases not matched to a gene.

CDR3 DNA, as far as it was read: TGTGCCAGCAGCCTATCCTTCACAGGGGCCGGGGAG. Its protein is CASSLSFTGAGE. The whole CDR3 sequence reads CASSLSFTGAGELFF. The chain has TRBV5-5 and TRBJ2-2; 7 positions agree with TRBD1. The CDR3 end lies 3 residues beyond the end of the read and is filled in from the germline J gene. V trimming: 4 bases; J trimming: 6 bases; junction bases outside the gene matches: 9. CDR3 size: 15 residues. The germline gives CDR1 SGHKS, CDR2 YYEKEE (reference sequence).

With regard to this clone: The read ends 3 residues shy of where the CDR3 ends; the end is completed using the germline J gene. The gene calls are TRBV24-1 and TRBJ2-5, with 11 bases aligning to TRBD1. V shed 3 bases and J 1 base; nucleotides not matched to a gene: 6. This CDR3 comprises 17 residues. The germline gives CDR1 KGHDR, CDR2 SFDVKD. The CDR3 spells CATSDIRTGGFQETQYF. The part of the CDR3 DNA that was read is TGTGCCACCAGTGATATCAGGACAGGGGGCTTCCAAGAGACC.

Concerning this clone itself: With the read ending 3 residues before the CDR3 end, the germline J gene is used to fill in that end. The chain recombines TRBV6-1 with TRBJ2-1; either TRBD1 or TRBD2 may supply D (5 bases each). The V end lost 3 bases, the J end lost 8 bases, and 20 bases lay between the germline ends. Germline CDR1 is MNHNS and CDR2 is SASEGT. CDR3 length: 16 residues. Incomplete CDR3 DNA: TGTGCCAGCAGTGATCGGCAGAGGGGTCTTAGGGATGAG. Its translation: CASSDRQRGLRDE. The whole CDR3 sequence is CASSDRQRGLRDEQFF.

The CDR3 sequence is CASSLEHVPGEKLFF. CDR3 bases read: TGCGCCAGCAGCTTGGAACACGTACCTGGTGAAAAA. V and J are TRBV5-1 and TRBJ1-4, with no clear D. The read is 3 residues too short to cover the CDR3 end, so that end is filled in from the germline J gene. Trimming stripped 0 bases from V and 7 bases from J, with 13 bases between. There are 15 residues in the CDR3. CDR1 is SGHRS, CDR2 YFSETQ, per germline.

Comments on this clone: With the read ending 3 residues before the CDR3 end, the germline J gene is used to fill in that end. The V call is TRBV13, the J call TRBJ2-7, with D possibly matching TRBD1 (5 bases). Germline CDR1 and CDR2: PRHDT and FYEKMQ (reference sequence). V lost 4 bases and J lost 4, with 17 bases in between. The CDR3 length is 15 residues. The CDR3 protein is CASSSLSRSGYEQYF. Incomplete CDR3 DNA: TGTGCCAGCAGCTCCCTTTCCCGTTCAGGGTACGAG.

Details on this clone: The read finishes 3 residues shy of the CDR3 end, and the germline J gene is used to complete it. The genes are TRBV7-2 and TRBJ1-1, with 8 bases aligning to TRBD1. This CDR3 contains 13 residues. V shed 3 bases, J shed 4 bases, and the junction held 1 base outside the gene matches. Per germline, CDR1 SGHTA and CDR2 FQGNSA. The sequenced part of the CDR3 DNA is TGTGCCAGCAGCTTTACAGGGGGCACTGAA. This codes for CASSFTGGTE. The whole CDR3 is CASSFTGGTEAFF.

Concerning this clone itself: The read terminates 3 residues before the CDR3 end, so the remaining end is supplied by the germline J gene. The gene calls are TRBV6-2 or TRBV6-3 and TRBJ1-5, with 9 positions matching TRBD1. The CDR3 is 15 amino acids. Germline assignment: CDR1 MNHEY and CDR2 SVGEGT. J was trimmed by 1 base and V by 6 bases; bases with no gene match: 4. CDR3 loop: CASRRTGESNQPQHF. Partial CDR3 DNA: TGTGCCAGCAGGCGGACAGGGGAAAGCAATCAGCCC.

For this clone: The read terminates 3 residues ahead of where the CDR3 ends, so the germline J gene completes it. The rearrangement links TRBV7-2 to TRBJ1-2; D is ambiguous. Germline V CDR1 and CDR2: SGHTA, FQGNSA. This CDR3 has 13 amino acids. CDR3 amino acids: CASSLVLAGGYTF. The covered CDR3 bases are TGTGCCAGCAGCTTAGTTCTAGCGGGGGGC.

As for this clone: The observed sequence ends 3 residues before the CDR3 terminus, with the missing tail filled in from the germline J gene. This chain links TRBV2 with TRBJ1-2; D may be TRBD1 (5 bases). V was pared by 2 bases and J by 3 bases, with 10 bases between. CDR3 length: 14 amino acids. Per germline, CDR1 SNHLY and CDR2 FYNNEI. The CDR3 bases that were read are TGTGCCAGCAGTGAATCCGGGGGGTACTATGGC. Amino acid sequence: CASSESGGYYG. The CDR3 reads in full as CASSESGGYYGYTF. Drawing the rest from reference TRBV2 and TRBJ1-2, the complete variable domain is EPEVTQTPSHQVTQMGQEVILRCVPISNHLYFYWYRQILGQKVEFLVSFYNNEISEKSEIFDDQFSVERPDGSNFTLKIRSTKLEDSAMYFCASSESGGYYGYTFGSGTRLTVV.

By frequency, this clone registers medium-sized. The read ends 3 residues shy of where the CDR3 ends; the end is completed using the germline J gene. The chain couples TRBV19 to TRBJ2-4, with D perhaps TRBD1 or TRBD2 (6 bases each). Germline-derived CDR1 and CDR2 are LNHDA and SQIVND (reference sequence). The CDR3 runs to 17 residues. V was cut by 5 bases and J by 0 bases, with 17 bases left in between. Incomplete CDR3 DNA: TGTGCCAGTAGTGAGGGGGATGCGGGATTAGCCAAAAACATT. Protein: CASSEGDAGLAKNI. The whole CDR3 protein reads CASSEGDAGLAKNIQYF.